A selection of T cell receptor beta chains follows, all from one sample in a study of long-term antiretroviral therapy in people with HIV. The assay was immunoSEQ multiplex PCR, and TCRdb's table has in-frame clones only and misses some. The data show 20,000 to 25,000 clones, about 85% seen once. The sequencing here drew on unsorted PBMCs, taken approximately 4 years after starting antiretroviral therapy. The receptors originated from a man between 18 and 29 years old with HIV. Both conserved end residues are part of each CDR3. The order of the fields is clone size, D gene, CDR3 length, J gene, V gene, CDR3 protein, CDR3 DNA. D genes are given only for firm matches. Size values are once, few and many counts, or a class for expanded clones, and some rows have none.

clone size: once
D gene: .
CDR3 length: 14
J gene: TRBJ1-5
V gene: TRBV7-8
CDR3 protein: CASSPDGNNQPQHF
CDR3 DNA: TGTGCCAGCAGCCCGGACGGGAACAATCAGCCCCAGCATTTT

clone size: .
D gene: .
CDR3 length: 13
J gene: TRBJ2-7
V gene: TRBV28
CDR3 protein: CDPWALPMWEQYF
CDR3 DNA: TGTGACCCTTGGGCCCTTCCCATGTGGGAGCAGTACTTC

clone size: .
D gene: .
CDR3 length: 15
J gene: TRBJ1-5
V gene: TRBV6-6
CDR3 protein: CASSYSKEGLKPQHF
CDR3 DNA: TGTGCCAGCAGTTACTCGAAGGAGGGACTCAAGCCCCAGCATTTT

clone size: .
D gene: .
CDR3 length: 16
J gene: TRBJ1-2
V gene: TRBV11-2
CDR3 protein: CASRAPGTDIWYGYTF
CDR3 DNA: TGTGCCAGCAGGGCTCCCGGGACGGACATTTGGTATGGCTACACCTTC

clone size: once
D gene: .
CDR3 length: 16
J gene: TRBJ1-1
V gene: TRBV9
CDR3 protein: CASSVVFDYPNTEAFF
CDR3 DNA: TGTGCCAGCAGCGTAGTATTTGATTATCCGAACACTGAAGCTTTCTTT

clone size: .
D gene: .
CDR3 length: 12
J gene: TRBJ1-4
V gene: TRBV5-5
CDR3 protein: CASSPQGEKLFF
CDR3 DNA: TGTGCCAGCAGCCCCCAAGGGGAAAAACTGTTTTTT

clone size: .
D gene: .
CDR3 length: 13
J gene: TRBJ2-5
V gene: TRBV18
CDR3 protein: CASSEGTPETQYF
CDR3 DNA: TGTGCCAGCTCAGAGGGGACGCCAGAGACCCAGTACTTC

clone size: .
D gene: TRBD1
CDR3 length: 14
J gene: TRBJ1-2
V gene: TRBV7-9
CDR3 protein: CASSPGQGDYGYTF
CDR3 DNA: TGTGCCAGCAGCCCAGGACAGGGTGACTATGGCTACACCTTC

clone size: .
D gene: .
CDR3 length: 18
J gene: TRBJ2-3
V gene: TRBV11-2
CDR3 protein: CASSLVVSGGSSTDTQYF
CDR3 DNA: TGTGCCAGCAGCTTAGTAGTCTCTGGCGGGTCTAGCACAGATACGCAGTATTTT

clone size: .
D gene: .
CDR3 length: 13
J gene: TRBJ1-2
V gene: TRBV10-1
CDR3 protein: CASSPSGQLGYTF
CDR3 DNA: TGCGCCAGCAGCCCCTCCGGGCAACTCGGCTACACCTTC

clone size: .
D gene: .
CDR3 length: 14
J gene: TRBJ2-3
V gene: TRBV4-1
CDR3 protein: CASSPADSTDTQYF
CDR3 DNA: TGCGCCAGCAGCCCCGCCGACAGCACAGATACGCAGTATTTT

clone size: .
D gene: .
CDR3 length: 13
J gene: TRBJ1-6
V gene: TRBV25-1
CDR3 protein: CASGGSYNSPLHF
CDR3 DNA: TGTGCCAGCGGGGGCTCCTATAATTCACCCCTCCACTTT

clone size: .
D gene: .
CDR3 length: 13
J gene: TRBJ1-1
V gene: TRBV7-3
CDR3 protein: CASSIDRNTEAFF
CDR3 DNA: TGTGCCAGCAGCATAGACAGGAACACTGAAGCTTTCTTT

clone size: .
D gene: .
CDR3 length: 14
J gene: TRBJ1-4
V gene: TRBV10-3
CDR3 protein: CAISAIQGNEKLFF
CDR3 DNA: TGTGCCATCAGTGCAATTCAAGGGAATGAAAAACTGTTTTTT

clone size: .
D gene: .
CDR3 length: 13
J gene: TRBJ1-1
V gene: TRBV7-2
CDR3 protein: CASSQGPNTEAFF
CDR3 DNA: TGTGCCAGCAGCCAGGGACCAAACACTGAAGCTTTCTTT

clone size: .
D gene: .
CDR3 length: 14
J gene: TRBJ1-5
V gene: TRBV18
CDR3 protein: CASSPDRLNQPQHF
CDR3 DNA: TGTGCCAGCTCGCCCGACAGGTTGAATCAGCCCCAGCATTTT

clone size: .
D gene: TRBD2
CDR3 length: 20
J gene: TRBJ2-3
V gene: TRBV5-1
CDR3 protein: CASSLPIGPGTSGGADTQYF
CDR3 DNA: TGCGCCAGCAGCTTACCAATCGGACCCGGGACTAGCGGGGGGGCAGATACGCAGTATTTT

clone size: .
D gene: TRBD1
CDR3 length: 14
J gene: TRBJ2-5
V gene: TRBV10-2
CDR3 protein: CASSDAGGEETQYF
CDR3 DNA: TGCGCCAGCAGTGACGCAGGGGGCGAAGAGACCCAGTACTTC

clone size: .
D gene: TRBD2
CDR3 length: 15
J gene: TRBJ2-5
V gene: TRBV27
CDR3 protein: CASSLTSGGAVTQYF
CDR3 DNA: TGTGCCAGCAGCTTGACTAGCGGGGGGGCAGTAACCCAGTACTTC

clone size: .
D gene: TRBD1
CDR3 length: 13
J gene: TRBJ1-4
V gene: TRBV6-1
CDR3 protein: CASGQGINEKLFF
CDR3 DNA: TGTGCCAGCGGACAGGGGATTAATGAAAAACTGTTTTTT

clone size: .
D gene: .
CDR3 length: 15
J gene: TRBJ2-3
V gene: TRBV2
CDR3 protein: CASRVLGLLSDTQYF
CDR3 DNA: TGTGCCAGCAGAGTTCTTGGCCTTCTCTCAGATACGCAGTATTTT

clone size: .
D gene: .
CDR3 length: 12
J gene: TRBJ2-7
V gene: TRBV2
CDR3 protein: CASSERDLEQYF
CDR3 DNA: TGTGCCAGCAGTGAACGGGATCTCGAGCAGTACTTC

clone size: .
D gene: TRBD1
CDR3 length: 13
J gene: TRBJ2-7
V gene: TRBV6-1
CDR3 protein: CASSSTGDYEQYF
CDR3 DNA: TGTGCCAGCAGCTCGACAGGGGACTACGAGCAGTACTTC

clone size: .
D gene: TRBD2
CDR3 length: 17
J gene: TRBJ2-5
V gene: TRBV5-1
CDR3 protein: CASSLDTSGNSVETQYF
CDR3 DNA: TGCGCCAGCAGCTTGGATACTAGCGGTAATTCCGTGGAGACCCAGTACTTC

clone size: .
D gene: .
CDR3 length: 15
J gene: TRBJ1-5
V gene: TRBV10-2
CDR3 protein: CASQEGRSSNQPQHF
CDR3 DNA: TGCGCCAGCCAGGAGGGCAGGAGCAGCAATCAGCCCCAGCATTTT

clone size: .
D gene: .
CDR3 length: 15
J gene: TRBJ1-6
V gene: TRBV5-1
CDR3 protein: CASSLEGHHNSPLHF
CDR3 DNA: TGCGCCAGCAGCTTGGAGGGACATCATAATTCACCCCTCCACTTT

clone size: .
D gene: TRBD2
CDR3 length: 15
J gene: TRBJ2-1
V gene: TRBV9
CDR3 protein: CASSPSGGPYNEQFF
CDR3 DNA: TGTGCCAGCAGCCCTAGCGGGGGGCCTTACAATGAGCAGTTCTTC

clone size: few
D gene: .
CDR3 length: 13
J gene: TRBJ2-3
V gene: TRBV6-5
CDR3 protein: CASSYSQGDTQYF
CDR3 DNA: TGTGCCAGCAGTTACTCTCAGGGTGATACGCAGTATTTT

clone size: .
D gene: .
CDR3 length: 13
J gene: TRBJ1-2
V gene: TRBV6-6
CDR3 protein: CASSYVDSYGYTF
CDR3 DNA: TGTGCCAGCAGTTACGTAGATAGCTATGGCTACACCTTC

clone size: .
D gene: TRBD1
CDR3 length: 15
J gene: TRBJ1-4
V gene: TRBV25-1
CDR3 protein: CASSDPGQGNEKLFF
CDR3 DNA: TGTGCCAGCAGTGACCCGGGACAGGGGAATGAAAAACTGTTTTTT

clone size: .
D gene: .
CDR3 length: 17
J gene: TRBJ2-3
V gene: TRBV2
CDR3 protein: CASSSPRRTDPTDTQYF
CDR3 DNA: TGTGCCAGCAGTTCACCTAGGAGGACGGACCCCACAGATACGCAGTATTTT

clone size: .
D gene: .
CDR3 length: 13
J gene: TRBJ2-3
V gene: TRBV7-9
CDR3 protein: CAVSRPRADTQYF
CDR3 DNA: TGTGCCGTCTCAAGGCCTCGGGCAGATACGCAGTATTTT

clone size: .
D gene: TRBD1
CDR3 length: 15
J gene: TRBJ1-5
V gene: TRBV6-1
CDR3 protein: CASSPDRGGNQPQHF
CDR3 DNA: TGTGCCAGCAGTCCGGACAGGGGAGGTAATCAGCCCCAGCATTTT

clone size: .
D gene: TRBD2
CDR3 length: 15
J gene: TRBJ2-2
V gene: TRBV4-2
CDR3 protein: CASSQVGRGSGELFF
CDR3 DNA: TGTGCCAGCAGCCAAGTCGGGAGGGGTTCCGGGGAGCTGTTTTTT

clone size: .
D gene: .
CDR3 length: 14
J gene: TRBJ1-3
V gene: TRBV30
CDR3 protein: CAWSPAWNGNTIYF
CDR3 DNA: TGTGCCTGGAGTCCAGCTTGGAATGGAAACACCATATATTTT

clone size: .
D gene: .
CDR3 length: 15
J gene: TRBJ1-2
V gene: TRBV6-6
CDR3 protein: CAATTWGARMSGYTF
CDR3 DNA: TGTGCCGCGACCACCTGGGGGGCCCGGATGAGTGGCTACACCTTC

clone size: .
D gene: TRBD2
CDR3 length: 17
J gene: TRBJ2-1
V gene: TRBV10-3
CDR3 protein: CAISESRASGDHNEQFF
CDR3 DNA: TGTGCCATCAGTGAGTCGAGGGCTAGCGGGGACCACAATGAGCAGTTCTTC

clone size: .
D gene: .
CDR3 length: 13
J gene: TRBJ1-1
V gene: TRBV11-2
CDR3 protein: CASSQGGGTEAFF
CDR3 DNA: TGTGCCAGCAGCCAAGGGGGTGGAACTGAAGCTTTCTTT

clone size: .
D gene: .
CDR3 length: 14
J gene: TRBJ1-6
V gene: TRBV28
CDR3 protein: CASATGTSNSPLHF
CDR3 DNA: TGTGCCAGCGCAACCGGGACGTCCAATTCACCCCTCCACTTT